These T cell receptor beta chains were read from a single sample in a study of beta chain features in type 1 diabetes. The method was immunoSEQ multiplex PCR; TCRdb's version includes in-frame clones alone and lacks a portion of them. The table records 350,000 or so clones, 15% to 20% of them present only once. The sequencing input was naive CD4+ T cells from blood. The receptors come from a woman aged 18-29 years in good health. Both conserved end residues are part of each CDR3.

TRBV30	TRBJ2-7	CAWSRLAGSSYEQYF
TRBV18	TRBJ2-3	CASSPRAGQSTDTQYF
TRBV14	TRBJ2-3	CASSQQDTQYF
TRBV6-6	TRBJ2-7	CASTRAGEGYEQYF
TRBV18	TRBJ1-4	CASSLQGATNEKLFF
TRBV4-1	TRBJ1-1	CASSQDRGKMNTEAFF
TRBV30	TRBJ1-2	CAWSVQAVNYGYTF
TRBV4-3	TRBJ2-3	CASSQERGPDTQYF
TRBV18	TRBJ1-1	CASSQKASTEAFF
TRBV10-3	TRBJ2-1	CAISATSENEQFF
TRBV4-3	TRBJ1-3	CASSSTTGYGNTIYF
TRBV5-1	TRBJ1-5	CASSTGTGNQPQHF
TRBV2	TRBJ1-5	CASSARTGGQPQHF
TRBV2	TRBJ2-2	CASTMDRGPGELFF
TRBV4-1	TRBJ1-2	CASSQDVRREGRYTF
TRBV5-4	TRBJ2-7	CASRPGQGSYEQYF
TRBV7-2	TRBJ1-6	CASSSYSSNSPLHF
TRBV5-4	TRBJ2-3	CASSSVSSGSADTQYF
TRBV18	TRBJ1-2	CASSPREESFGYTF
TRBV29-1	TRBJ2-1	CSVEAGGNYNEQFF
TRBV30	TRBJ1-2	CAWSVGYSGDKFNYGYTF
TRBV2	TRBJ2-5	CASSVASGMRETQYF